A selection of T cell receptor beta chains follows, all from one sample in a study of memory CD8 T cells in hepatitis C reinfection. Clones were read by immunoSEQ multiplex PCR, and TCRdb kept only the in-frame ones, dropping some. Among about 45,000 clones, around nine tenths were seen once, and the ten largest hold roughly 1.2%. Sequencing used naive CD8+ T cells sorted from blood. These receptors originate from a young man with hepatitis C virus infection. The CDR3 runs from the conserved cysteine through the conserved F or W. A D gene is named only where the DNA matches it firmly.

j_call: TRBJ1-1
v_call: TRBV11-2
d_call: NA
cdr3_aa: CASSLALQGQNTEAFF
cdr3_nt: TGTGCCAGCAGCTTAGCACTACAGGGCCAGAACACTGAAGCTTTCTTT

j_call: TRBJ1-5
v_call: TRBV19
d_call: NA
cdr3_aa: CASSTFTGLSQPQHF
cdr3_nt: TGTGCCAGTAGTACTTTTACAGGGCTGAGTCAGCCCCAGCATTTT

j_call: TRBJ2-1
v_call: TRBV13
d_call: NA
cdr3_aa: CASSWEGGNEQFF
cdr3_nt: TGTGCCAGCAGCTGGGAGGGGGGCAATGAGCAGTTCTTC

j_call: TRBJ2-7
v_call: TRBV11-2
d_call: NA
cdr3_aa: CASSPRQSAYEQYF
cdr3_nt: TGTGCCAGCAGCCCAAGACAGAGCGCCTACGAGCAGTACTTC

j_call: TRBJ2-5
v_call: TRBV5-1
d_call: TRBD2
cdr3_aa: CASSFGTSGQETQYF
cdr3_nt: TGCGCCAGCAGCTTCGGGACTAGCGGGCAAGAGACCCAGTACTTC

j_call: TRBJ1-5
v_call: TRBV6-1
d_call: TRBD1
cdr3_aa: CASSGAEDRGFGQPQHF
cdr3_nt: TGTGCCAGCAGTGGGGCCGAGGACAGGGGTTTTGGACAGCCCCAGCATTTT

j_call: TRBJ2-1
v_call: TRBV11-1
d_call: NA
cdr3_aa: CASSLGDKEFF
cdr3_nt: TGTGCCAGCAGCTTAGGGGACAAGGAGTTCTTC

j_call: TRBJ2-1
v_call: TRBV29-1
d_call: TRBD2
cdr3_aa: CSVETSTYNEQFF
cdr3_nt: TGCAGCGTTGAGACTAGCACCTACAATGAGCAGTTCTTC

j_call: TRBJ2-5
v_call: TRBV9
d_call: TRBD2
cdr3_aa: CASSVGLAGGPGETQYF
cdr3_nt: TGTGCCAGCAGCGTAGGACTAGCGGGAGGCCCGGGAGAGACCCAGTACTTC

j_call: TRBJ2-5
v_call: TRBV11-1
d_call: NA
cdr3_aa: CASSLLETQYF
cdr3_nt: TGTGCCAGCAGCTTACTAGAGACCCAGTACTTC